The 14 T cell receptor beta chains given below trace back to one sample, sequenced in a study of T-cell reconstitution after alpha-beta-depleted transplantation in children. This sample's TCRbeta library carried unique molecular identifier barcodes. TCRdb reprocessed the PCR reads with MiXCR, giving one entry per CDR3 protein. The sample has about 540,000 distinct CDR3 sequences, around 18% seen once. Sequenced here: PBMCs from the stem cell graft donor, sampled from the stem cell graft. The receptors stem from a human donor who donated a stem cell graft to a child with acute lymphoblastic leukemia.

The chain links TRBV29-1 to TRBJ1-5; D uncertain. The CDR3 runs 13 residues. Germline values: CDR1 SQVTM, CDR2 ANQGSEA. The germline V and J ends were trimmed by 7 bases and 2 bases, with 12 bases remaining between them. The CDR3 DNA sequence: TGCAGCGCCTCTCAGGAGGGCAATCAGCCCCAGCATTTT. Its translation: CSASQEGNQPQHF. The whole variable domain, filled in from reference TRBV29-1 and TRBJ1-5, reads SAVISQKPSRDICQRGTSLTIQCQVDSQVTMMFWYRQQPGQSLTLIATANQGSEATYESGFVIDKFPISRPNLTFSTLTVSNMSPEDSSIYLCSASQEGNQPQHFGDGTRLSIL.

In nucleotides, the CDR3 is TGCAGTGCTAGAGATGTAAGGACTAGCGGAACCGGGGAGCTGTTTTTT. Protein: CSARDVRTSGTGELFF. This sequence joins TRBV20-1 and TRBJ2-2; the match to TRBD2 covers 10 bases. CDR3 length equals 16 residues. From germline, CDR1 is DFQATT and CDR2 SNEGSKA (reference sequence). The V and J ends lost 0 bases and 5 bases, in that order; junction bases with no gene match: 6.

The table lists this clonotype with a few counts. The J gene is TRBJ2-4, the V gene TRBV7-6; 8 nucleotides align to TRBD2. Germline V gene sequence: CDR1 SGHVS, CDR2 FNYEAQ. V was pared by 7 bases and J by 5 bases, with 7 bases of the junction left unmatched. CDR3 size: 14 residues. CDR3 coding DNA: TGTGCCAGCATTTGGGGACTAGGGGAAAACATTCAGTACTTC. Its protein product is CASIWGLGENIQYF.

The gene calls are TRBV20-1 and TRBJ2-7; D gene ambiguous. CDR3 length: 12 residues. Germline CDR1 and CDR2: DFQATT and SNEGSKA (reference sequence). V gave up 3 bases and J gave up 3 bases, with 9 bases separating them. Here the CDR3 DNA reads TGCAGTGCTAGCGAGTTGGGCTACGAGCAGTACTTC. Protein product: CSASELGYEQYF.

The chain combines TRBV7-9 with TRBJ2-1; TRBD1 aligns across 10 bases. J was trimmed by 6 bases and V by 5 bases; bases with no gene match: 4. There are 14 residues in the CDR3. Germline CDR1 SEHNR, CDR2 FQNEAQ (reference sequence). The CDR3 DNA sequence: TGTGCCAGCAGCACACGACAGGGGGCCAATGAGCAGTTCTTC. Its protein is CASSTRQGANEQFF.

This clonotype was seen at least ten times. The rearrangement joins TRBV6-6 to TRBJ1-2, with D unclear. Germline assignment: CDR1 MNHNY and CDR2 SVGAGI (reference sequence). V shed 2 bases and J shed 5 bases, with 6 bases lying between them. The CDR3 spans 12 residues. Here the CDR3 reads CASSYESYGYTF. The CDR3, as DNA: TGTGCCAGCAGTTACGAGTCTTATGGCTACACCTTC.

A few counts support this clonotype. The rearrangement uses TRBV20-1 and TRBJ2-3; possibly TRBD2 for D (6 bases). Germline V gene data show CDR1 as DFQATT and CDR2 as SNEGSKA (reference sequence). Trimming removed 5 bases from V and 0 bases from J, with 18 bases in between. This CDR3 comprises 16 residues. DNA for the CDR3: TGCAGTGCTGAGAGGGCGGGGTCCTTAAGCACAGATACGCAGTATTTT. Amino acids: CSAERAGSLSTDTQYF.

This chain joins TRBV29-1 and TRBJ2-2; maybe TRBD2 (6 bases). The CDR3 spans 15 residues. Trimming stripped 2 bases from V and 4 bases from J, with 14 bases between. CDR1 is SQVTM and CDR2 is ANQGSEA in the germline V gene. The CDR3 DNA reads as TGCAGCGTTGAACCCCGCCTAGCGAGCACCGGGGAGCTGTTTTTT. Its protein product is CSVEPRLASTGELFF.

This sequence joins TRBV5-1 and TRBJ2-1; D possibly corresponds to TRBD1 (7 bases). The germline CDR1 and CDR2 sequences are SGHRS and YFSETQ. The V end lost 1 base, the J end lost 9 bases, and 17 bases lay between the germline ends. The CDR3 sequence is 15 residues long. CDR3 nucleotide sequence: TGCGCCAGCAGCTTGACGTCATTCCAGGGGGGTGAGCAGTTCTTC. This sequence encodes CASSLTSFQGGEQFF.

This clonotype came up a few times. V is TRBV10-2 and J is TRBJ2-2; TRBD1 matches 9 bases. The V segment lost 8 bases and the J segment 7 bases; nucleotides outside the gene matches: 8. The CDR3 sequence is 14 residues long. CDR1 WSHSY and CDR2 SAAADI come from the germline V gene. Here the CDR3 reads CASGLDRGDGELFF. As DNA, the CDR3 is TGCGCCAGCGGACTGGACAGGGGTGACGGGGAGCTGTTTTTT.

This clonotype has only a few counts. The chain combines TRBV7-6 with TRBJ2-4; D not resolved. Germline CDR1 and CDR2: SGHVS and FNYEAQ. The CDR3 is made up of 13 amino acids. V lost 1 base and J 4 bases, leaving 5 bases between the germline ends. CDR3 amino acids: CASSLGEKNIQYF. The CDR3 DNA is TGTGCCAGCAGCTTAGGGGAAAAAAACATTCAGTACTTC. Drawing the rest from reference TRBV7-6 and TRBJ2-4, the complete variable domain is GAGVSQSPRYKVTKRGQDVALRCDPISGHVSLYWYRQALGQGPEFLTYFNYEAQQDKSGLPNDRFSAERPEGSISTLTIQRTEQRDSAMYRCASSLGEKNIQYFGAGTRLSVL.

V is TRBV7-9 and J is TRBJ2-1; 7 bases are a match to TRBD1. From germline, CDR1 is SEHNR and CDR2 FQNEAQ (reference sequence). This CDR3 region has 16 residues. Trimming took 5 bases from V and 1 from J; bases not matched to a gene: 8. For the CDR3, the DNA is TGTGCCAGCAGCCCTTTACAGGGGATTTCCTACAATGAGCAGTTCTTC. This gives the protein CASSPLQGISYNEQFF.

This clonotype was seen ten or more times. The chain carries TRBV20-1 and TRBJ1-6, with 8 bases that match TRBD1. This CDR3 comprises 15 residues. V trimming: 0 bases; J trimming: 9 bases; junction bases outside the gene matches: 7. CDR1 and CDR2 (germline): DFQATT, SNEGSKA (reference sequence). Here the CDR3 DNA reads TGCAGTGCTAGAGATGGACAGGGCGAGGCTTCACCCCTCCACTTT. This sequence encodes CSARDGQGEASPLHF.

This clonotype showed up just a few times. The chain recombines TRBV27 with TRBJ2-7; no firm D call. Trimming removed 9 bases from V and 2 bases from J, with 14 bases in between. CDR3 length: 13 residues. Germline assignment: CDR1 MNHEY and CDR2 SMNVEV (reference sequence). CDR3 DNA: TGTGCCAGTTTGCGGCGTACTACCTACGAGCAGTACTTC. Its protein is CASLRRTTYEQYF.